Shown below are 26 T cell receptor beta chains from a single sample sequenced in a study of T-cell memory formation after mild COVID-19. TCRdb used MiXCR to reprocess the 5' RACE reads, holding one entry per CDR3 protein. The data contain roughly 200,000 distinct CDR3 sequences, roughly 16% of them seen just once; the ten biggest clones take up 2% to 2.5%. The sample consisted of PBMCs or a T cell subset sorted from them (not recorded which). The receptor set was obtained from an adult woman who had mild COVID-19 (a few samples of this study predate the infection). Cell type and time point are not known.

This clonotype came up a few times. The chain recombines TRBV5-1 with TRBJ2-3; 8 bases map to TRBD1. The CDR3 is 15 residues long. J was trimmed by 2 bases and V by 4 bases; bases with no gene match: 6. CDR1 and CDR2 from the germline V gene are SGHRS and YFSETQ. CDR3 amino acids: CASSPDRGYTDTQYF. The CDR3 nucleotides are TGCGCCAGCAGCCCCGACAGGGGTTACACAGATACGCAGTATTTT.

This clonotype was seen a handful of times. This sequence joins TRBV5-1 and TRBJ1-1; D is perhaps TRBD1 (5 bases). Trimming took off 4 bases at V and 3 bases at J, with 16 bases between the two ends. The CDR3 is made up of 15 amino acids. Germline V gives CDR1 SGHRS, CDR2 YFSETQ. CDR3 sequence reads: CASSAAGGLDTEAFF. CDR3 in DNA: TGCGCCAGCAGCGCGGCGGGGGGACTGGACACTGAAGCTTTCTTT.

This clonotype appeared a few times. The chain recombines TRBV28 with TRBJ2-7; D is unresolved. This CDR3 is built from 14 residues. V gave up 3 bases and J gave up 4 bases, with 13 bases separating them. The germline gives CDR1 MDHEN, CDR2 SYDVKM. The CDR3, as DNA: TGTGCCAGCAGTTTTAACGAGACGCCTTACGAGCAGTACTTC. Amino acids: CASSFNETPYEQYF.

This chain uses TRBV10-3 with TRBJ2-7, with D uncertain. Between the trimmed V and J ends, which lost 0 bases and 6 bases, there was a span of 3 bases. This CDR3 comprises 11 residues. Germline V gene sequence: CDR1 ENHRY, CDR2 SYGVKD. CDR3 region: CAISESGEQYF. The CDR3 region has the DNA TGTGCCATCAGTGAGTCAGGCGAGCAGTACTTC.

This clonotype has just a few counts. The rearrangement links TRBV7-6 to TRBJ2-5, with a tentative D call TRBD2 (6 bases). CDR3 length: 16 residues. V lost 1 base to trimming and J lost 2 bases, with 14 bases between them. Germline CDR1 SGHVS, CDR2 FNYEAQ. The CDR3: CASSLGGAGIQETQYF. CDR3 DNA: TGTGCCAGCAGCTTAGGCGGGGCAGGAATACAAGAGACCCAGTACTTC.

This chain connects TRBV5-1 to TRBJ2-7, with 8 bases lining up with TRBD2. In germline, CDR1 is SGHRS, CDR2 YFSETQ. The CDR3 length is 15 residues. V lost 4 bases to trimming and J lost 3 bases; unmatched junction nucleotides: 9. Written as DNA, the CDR3 is TGCGCCAGCAGCACGGAGCGGGGGCACTTCTACGAGCAGTACTTC. It is translated as CASSTERGHFYEQYF.

The gene calls are TRBV15 and TRBJ1-2; D is unresolved. CDR3 length: 13 residues. Germline lookup yields CDR1 LNHNV and CDR2 YYDKDF (reference sequence). Trimming took off 2 bases at V and 2 bases at J, with 6 bases between the two ends. In DNA form, the CDR3 reads TGTGCCACCAGCAGACAAGCCAACTATGGCTACACCTTC. It specifies CATSRQANYGYTF.

This chain links TRBV30 with TRBJ1-2; D is unclear. CDR3 length: 12 amino acids. V lost 2 bases and J lost 0, with 4 bases in between. Per the germline V gene, CDR1 is GTSNPN and CDR2 is SVGIG (reference sequence). The CDR3, as DNA: TGTGCCTGGAGTAACTCTAACTATGGCTACACCTTC. Its translation: CAWSNSNYGYTF. Together with reference TRBV30 and TRBJ1-2, the CDR3 gives the full variable domain: SQTIHQWPATLVQPVGSPLSLECTVEGTSNPNLYWYRQAAGRGLQLLFYSVGIGQISSEVPQNLSASRPQDRQFILSSKKLLLSDSGFYLCAWSNSNYGYTFGSGTRLTVV.

This clonotype was seen a handful of times. The chain links TRBV9 to TRBJ2-7; a weak D match, TRBD1 (6 bases). The CDR3 sequence is 15 residues long. Germline-derived CDR1 and CDR2 are SGDLS and YYNGEE. Deletions cut 0 bases from V and 2 bases from J, with 12 bases between. CDR3 region: CASSVGGQPPYEQYF. DNA of the CDR3: TGTGCCAGCAGCGTAGGCGGACAGCCTCCCTACGAGCAGTACTTC.

This clonotype was counted only a few times. The CDR3 sequence: CASSPRDRGRKQYF. In DNA, the CDR3 is TGTGCCAGCAGCCCCCGGGACAGGGGGCGGAAGCAGTACTTC. This sequence joins TRBV3-1 and TRBJ2-7, with 12 bases lining up with TRBD1. Germline values: CDR1 LGHDT, CDR2 YNNKEL (reference sequence). This CDR3 is 14 amino acids long. Trimming removed 4 bases from V and 8 bases from J; junction bases left unmatched: 6.

The V call is TRBV2, the J call TRBJ2-5; the D gene is possibly TRBD1 (6 bases). The ends were cut back, 4 bases at V and 5 bases at J, with 8 bases in the middle. This CDR3 is 12 amino acids long. CDR1 SNHLY and CDR2 FYNNEI come from the germline V gene. The CDR3 bases are TGTGCCAGCAGTGGCAGGGGTGAGACCCAGTACTTC. This encodes CASSGRGETQYF.

This clonotype was seen a few times. This rearrangement joins TRBV29-1 to TRBJ2-7; 11 bases align to TRBD2. The CDR3 has 15 residues. After removal of 7 bases from V and 2 bases from J, the junction contained 10 bases not matched to a gene. The germline gives CDR1 SQVTM, CDR2 ANQGSEA. CDR3 nucleotides: TGCAGCGCTGCTTCCGGGACTAGCGGCCCCTACGAGCAGTACTTC. Protein product: CSAASGTSGPYEQYF.

In its sample, this clonotype was seen a few times. This chain joins TRBV20-1 and TRBJ2-7; TRBD2 matches at 9 bases. The CDR3 covers 15 residues. Germline V gives CDR1 DFQATT, CDR2 SNEGSKA (reference sequence). V was clipped by 2 bases and J by 5 bases; unmatched bases: 10. The DNA of the CDR3 is TGCAGTGCTAGAAGGAATGCGGGGGGGACCCACGAGCAGTACTTC. Protein: CSARRNAGGTHEQYF.

V and J are TRBV12-3 or TRBV12-4 and TRBJ1-1; maybe TRBD1 (5 bases). The CDR3 is made up of 15 amino acids. Trimming left V 5 bases short and J 1 base short, with 14 bases between. The CDR3 region has the DNA TGTGCCAGCAGTGCCGAGGGTGGGGGGAACACTGAAGCTTTCTTT. Amino acids: CASSAEGGGNTEAFF.

The chain links TRBV7-2 to TRBJ2-4; 11 bases line up with TRBD2. Trimming removed 5 bases from V and 6 bases from J; junction bases left unmatched: 15. CDR1 SGHTA and CDR2 FQGNSA come from the germline V gene. The CDR3 is 18 residues long. The CDR3 DNA sequence: TGTGCCAGCAGCCCAGATCCGGGCTTAGCGGGAGGGGGAAACATTCAGTACTTC. Its translation is CASSPDPGLAGGGNIQYF.

CDR3 DNA: TGCGCCAGCAGCCGCGGACTAGCGGGAAGGGGGACAGATACGCAGTATTTT. This codes for CASSRGLAGRGTDTQYF. The chain joins TRBV4-1 to TRBJ2-3; 12 bases are shared with TRBD2. The CDR3 length is 17 residues. CDR1 and CDR2 (germline): MGHRA, YSYEKL. The junction had 8 bases not matched to a gene; V was cut back by 4 bases and J by 3 bases.

This chain connects TRBV7-2 to TRBJ2-2; no clear D. Germline loops: CDR1 SGHTA, CDR2 FQGNSA. The CDR3 has 14 amino acids. V was shortened by 1 base and J by 6 bases, with 9 bases between the two germline ends. CDR3 region: CASSLDMVAGELFF. CDR3 bases: TGTGCCAGCAGCTTAGATATGGTAGCCGGGGAGCTGTTTTTT.

V and J are TRBV7-2 and TRBJ1-6; 7 bases are a match to TRBD1. Losses at the gene ends were 5 bases for V and 11 bases for J; bases not matched to a gene: 18. This CDR3 comprises 17 residues. Per the germline V gene, CDR1 is SGHTA and CDR2 is FQGNSA. CDR3 in amino acids: CASSPSLRQGLVTPLHF. CDR3 coding DNA: TGTGCCAGCAGCCCATCTCTCCGACAGGGCCTTGTTACACCCCTCCACTTT.

This clonotype was counted between two and nine times. The chain uses TRBV7-6 and TRBJ2-5; 12 nucleotides align to TRBD2. After removal of 0 bases from V and 0 bases from J, the junction contained 2 bases not matched to a gene. This CDR3 is 17 amino acids long. Germline CDR1 reads SGHVS; CDR2 reads FNYEAQ. CDR3 loop: CASSLATSGGNQETQYF. The CDR3 DNA sequence: TGTGCCAGCAGCTTAGCCACTAGCGGGGGGAACCAAGAGACCCAGTACTTC.

There are many counts of this clonotype. The gene calls are TRBV6-2 or TRBV6-3 and TRBJ2-7, with 9 bases identical to TRBD1. Germline assignment: CDR1 MNHEY and CDR2 SVGEGT. The CDR3 totals 14 residues. V trimming: 6 bases; J trimming: 9 bases; junction bases outside the gene matches: 12. The CDR3 spells CASRFGTGKMMQYF. CDR3 bases: TGTGCCAGCAGATTCGGGACAGGGAAAATGATGCAGTACTTC.

V usage is TRBV6-6 and J usage is TRBJ1-3; 10 bases map to TRBD1. This CDR3 region has 13 residues. Germline V lookup: CDR1 MNHNY, CDR2 SVGAGI (reference sequence). V dropped 7 bases and J dropped 8; count of bases not matched to a gene: 5. Written as DNA, the CDR3 is TGTGCCAGCATACGTGGACAGGGGGACACCATATATTTT. Protein product: CASIRGQGDTIYF.

This clonotype was seen a handful of times. The chain carries TRBV5-1 and TRBJ2-5, with D hard to call. Trimming shortened V by 4 bases and J by 2 bases, and 15 bases separated the two germline ends. CDR3 size: 15 residues. The germline CDR1 and CDR2 sequences are SGHRS and YFSETQ. The CDR3 region is CASSTAGPGQETQYF. The CDR3 nucleotides are TGCGCCAGCAGCACGGCCGGGCCCGGGCAAGAGACCCAGTACTTC. Full variable domain (rest looked up from reference TRBV5-1 and TRBJ2-5): KAGVTQTPRYLIKTRGQQVTLSCSPISGHRSVSWYQQTPGQGLQFLFEYFSETQRNKGNFPGRFSGRQFSNSRSEMNVSTLELGDSALYLCASSTAGPGQETQYFGPGTRLLVL.

At least ten counts were recorded for this clonotype. The genes are TRBV27 and TRBJ1-2; D may be TRBD1 (5 bases). This CDR3 spans 14 amino acids. Trimming pared 3 bases from V and 5 bases from J, leaving 13 bases between. In germline, CDR1 is MNHEY, CDR2 SMNVEV (reference sequence). CDR3 sequence (DNA): TGTGCCAGCAGTTTGGGGCAGGGAGGGTATGGCTACACCTTC. It codes for CASSLGQGGYGYTF.

The genes are TRBV7-9 and TRBJ2-6; D uncertain. The CDR3 totals 13 residues. Per the germline V gene, CDR1 is SEHNR and CDR2 is FQNEAQ (reference sequence). Trimming stripped 2 bases from V and 8 bases from J, with 7 bases between. The CDR3 bases are TGTGCCAGCAGCTTAAGTTGGTCCAACGTCCTGACTTTC. As protein: CASSLSWSNVLTF.

This chain links TRBV12-3 or TRBV12-4 with TRBJ1-2; D ambiguous. The CDR3 has 14 residues. V lost 3 bases and J 4 bases, leaving 12 bases between the germline ends. The CDR3 bases are TGTGCCAGCAGTTTGTCTAGACTGATCTATGGCTACACCTTC. This translates into CASSLSRLIYGYTF.

The sample holds a few counts of this clonotype. The J gene is TRBJ1-1, the V gene TRBV12-3 or TRBV12-4; 7 bases are shared with TRBD1. The CDR3 runs to 16 residues. Trimming removed 3 bases from V and 1 base from J; junction bases left unmatched: 8. The CDR3 DNA reads as TGTGCCAGCAGTTTGAGTCAGGGGGGGCAGAACACTGAAGCTTTCTTT. Encoded protein: CASSLSQGGQNTEAFF.